This TCR beta chain was profiled in a study of blood T cell repertoires in COVID-19. Study as a whole: Sites across the United States, Italy and Spain contributed samples from acute and convalescent COVID-19. PBMCs, B-cell-depleted T cells, or T cells provided the cDNA or gDNA that made up the material.

In the authors' methods: Quantification of nucleated cells was approximated via reference gene primer amplification. Assay: immunoSEQ multiplex PCR; the TCRdb copy retains only in-frame clones and omits some. Clone size and V and J calls were adopted from that table, with D and trimming inferred from the DNA. This table holds 70,000 to 95,000 clones, 75% to 90% found once. This clone has only a few counts. Trimming left V 1 base short and J 10 bases short, with 8 bases between. CDR1 and CDR2 (germline): MNHNS, SASEGT. The CDR3 is made up of 13 amino acids. Specimen: peripheral blood. V usage is TRBV6-1 and J usage is TRBJ1-6; no clear D gene. The source of this sequence is a human donor in a cohort sampled during active COVID-19. CDR3 residues: CASSEVVGSPLHF. CDR3 nucleotide sequence: TGTGCCAGCAGTGAAGTGGTGGGCTCACCCCTCCACTTT.